This T cell receptor (beta chain) originates from a study of blood T cells in healthy people across ages. Study-wide background: About one barcoded beta molecule per two T cells was the capture yield of template switching.

Study outcomes and limitations: Estimates of total diversity, which came from one million sequenced T cells, were considered to be underestimates.

This CDR3 is built from 14 residues. V lost 5 bases and J lost 5; bases outside the gene matches: 6. CDR1 is PRHDT, CDR2 FYEKMQ, per germline (reference sequence). Worth noting for this clonotype: Antigen: not known.

Healthy Caucasians from Russia aged about 6 to 100 served as donors. PCR was performed a second time for 7 to 11 cycles using a sample-barcoded 5' primer and a J-beta primer mix. TCRdb ran MiXCR on the 5' RACE reads and lists one entry per CDR3 protein. The data contain roughly 680,000 distinct CDR3 sequences, around 52% of them seen just once; the ten biggest clones take up approximately 13%. This receptor was obtained from a woman older than 75 in good health. The specimen sequenced was blood. The chain is built from TRBV13 and TRBJ2-3, with 8 bases lining up with TRBD1. The CDR3 DNA reads TGTGCCAGCAGCGCAGGACAGGGTTTAGATACGCAGTATTTT. Its translation is CASSAGQGLDTQYF.